These 27 T cell receptor beta chains share one sample of origin, sequenced in a study of cytomegalovirus exposure and HLA in healthy donors. Use of 60 Vbeta and 13 Jbeta primers characterized the PCR. Data came from immunoSEQ multiplex PCR; TCRdb stores just in-frame clones and leaves some out. Of 100,000 to 150,000 clones detected, around 67% appear once; the ten largest clones hold approximately 4.3%. The sequencing sample was made of PBMCs. The receptors come from a man between 60 and 75 years old in good health and CMV-seropositive.

The chain recombines TRBV30 with TRBJ2-2, with 8 positions matching TRBD1. Germline lookup yields CDR1 GTSNPN and CDR2 SVGIG (reference sequence). The CDR3 extends over 16 amino acids. V gave up 5 bases and J gave up 8 bases; unmatched junction bases: 16. CDR3 protein: CAWRKTGTGDSGELFF. CDR3 coding DNA: TGTGCCTGGCGGAAAACCGGGACAGGTGATTCTGGGGAGCTGTTTTTT.

This CDR3 is CASSLVQDEKLFF. The CDR3 DNA reads TGCGCCAGCAGCTTGGTACAGGATGAAAAACTGTTTTTT. The V gene is TRBV5-1, the J gene TRBJ1-4; D is possibly TRBD1 (5 bases). The CDR3 covers 13 residues. The V gene's germline CDR1 is SGHRS and CDR2 YFSETQ. Trimming stripped 0 bases from V and 6 bases from J, with 6 bases between.

This clone was observed a handful of times. This chain links TRBV10-3 with TRBJ2-1, with 7 bases matching TRBD1. V shed 9 bases and J 8 bases; nucleotides not matched to a gene: 13. Germline lookup yields CDR1 ENHRY and CDR2 SYGVKD. CDR3 length: 14 residues. CDR3 nucleotide sequence: TGTGCCATAAGACAGGGATTAGCAATCTATGAGCAGTTCTTC. Its translation: CAIRQGLAIYEQFF.

The chain uses TRBV7-2 and TRBJ1-3; TRBD1 agrees at 7 bases. Germline CDR1 SGHTA, CDR2 FQGNSA. The CDR3 has 15 amino acids. Trimming removed 5 bases from V and 4 bases from J; junction bases left unmatched: 8. DNA for the CDR3: TGTGCCAGCAGCCGAAACAGGGGAGTCGGAAACACCATATATTTT. This codes for CASSRNRGVGNTIYF.

V is TRBV29-1 and J is TRBJ1-1, with 11 nucleotides matching TRBD1. This CDR3 is built from 15 residues. Looked up from germline, CDR1 is SQVTM and CDR2 is ANQGSEA. Trimming took 3 bases from V and 4 from J; bases not matched to a gene: 7. CDR3 sequence: CSVEGRTGGFTEAFF. In DNA, the CDR3 is TGCAGCGTTGAGGGAAGGACAGGGGGCTTCACTGAAGCTTTCTTT.

The chain has TRBV11-2 and TRBJ2-7, with 7 nucleotides matching TRBD2. Trimming removed 5 bases from V and 4 bases from J; junction bases left unmatched: 11. CDR1 SGHAT and CDR2 FQNNGV come from the germline V gene. The CDR3 has 15 residues. Here the CDR3 DNA reads TGTGCCAGCAGCCGGACTAGGACCGGTTGGTACGAGCAGTACTTC. Residues: CASSRTRTGWYEQYF.

This clone was found once. The sample contains more than one DNA sequence encoding this CDR3. CDR3 residues: CASSLGGNTEAFF. CDR3 coding DNA: TGCGCCAGCAGCTTGGGAGGGAACACTGAAGCTTTCTTT. The chain employs TRBV5-1 and TRBJ1-1; D not certain. The CDR3 loop spans 13 amino acids. The germline gives CDR1 SGHRS, CDR2 YFSETQ. V was clipped by 0 bases and J by 1 base, with 4 bases between them.

The chain joins TRBV27 to TRBJ2-7; the D is unclear. This CDR3 contains 16 residues. The germline V gene has CDR1 MNHEY and CDR2 SMNVEV (reference sequence). The V end was cut by 7 bases, the J end by 1 base, with 20 bases between. CDR3 region: CASTFSRHSTSYEQYF. CDR3 nucleotides: TGTGCCAGCACTTTTTCTCGTCATTCGACATCCTACGAGCAGTACTTC.

The J gene is TRBJ2-1, the V gene TRBV4-2, with 9 bases identical to TRBD2. Germline-derived CDR1 and CDR2 are LGHNA and YNFKEQ. With V trimmed by 0 bases and J by 7 bases, 13 bases remained unmatched. The CDR3 extends over 18 amino acids. CDR3 bases: TGTGCCAGCAGCCAAGAACGAGCGGGGGGCCCTTTTGGGAATGAGCAGTTCTTC. This translates into CASSQERAGGPFGNEQFF.

CDR3 sequence reads: CASSPGLPYEQYF. CDR3 sequence (DNA): TGTGCCAGCAGTCCAGGGCTCCCCTACGAGCAGTACTTC. The rearrangement joins TRBV28 to TRBJ2-7, with a possible D match to TRBD1 (5 bases). CDR1 and CDR2 (germline): MDHEN, SYDVKM. The CDR3 runs 13 residues. V lost 5 bases, J lost 2 bases, and 10 bases lay in between.

In this sample, this clone turned up a few times. The J gene is TRBJ1-2, the V gene TRBV28; perhaps TRBD1 as D (6 bases). Germline V gene sequence: CDR1 MDHEN, CDR2 SYDVKM. CDR3 size: 15 residues. V dropped 2 bases and J dropped 7 bases, with 17 bases sitting between them. CDR3 in DNA: TGTGCCAGCAGTTTAGCTGAACAGGGTTTCGGTGGCTACACCTTC. This encodes CASSLAEQGFGGYTF.

V usage is TRBV7-7 and J usage is TRBJ2-2; 11 positions agree with TRBD2. The CDR3 runs to 16 residues. Germline CDR1 reads SSHAT; CDR2 reads FNYEAQ (reference sequence). In DNA, the CDR3 is TGTGCTAGCGGCGGTAGCGGGGGGGCCGTCACCGGGGAGCTGTTTTTT. Protein sequence: CASGGSGGAVTGELFF.

This sequence joins TRBV5-1 and TRBJ2-3, with 7 bases lining up with TRBD1. J was trimmed by 2 bases and V by 0 bases; bases with no gene match: 6. Germline loops: CDR1 SGHRS, CDR2 YFSETQ. The CDR3 has 16 residues. The chain's CDR3 is CASSLEGGPFTDTQYF. The CDR3 DNA sequence: TGCGCCAGCAGCTTGGAAGGGGGCCCTTTCACAGATACGCAGTATTTT.

This clone has just a few counts. The rearrangement links TRBV7-9 to TRBJ1-1, with 7 bases aligning to TRBD1. V lost 5 bases to trimming and J lost 4 bases; unmatched junction nucleotides: 7. The CDR3 sequence is 14 residues long. Per the germline V gene, CDR1 is SEHNR and CDR2 is FQNEAQ (reference sequence). The CDR3: CASSVGGISTEAFF. The CDR3 DNA reads as TGTGCCAGCAGCGTAGGGGGCATTAGCACTGAAGCTTTCTTT.

The V call is TRBV7-3, the J call TRBJ2-2, with D hard to call. Per germline, CDR1 SGHTA and CDR2 FQGTGA. There are 15 residues in the CDR3. The V end lost 1 base, the J end lost 7 bases, and 13 bases lay between the germline ends. The CDR3: CASSLRNSPHGELFF. CDR3 nucleotide sequence: TGTGCCAGCAGCTTAAGGAACAGTCCTCACGGGGAGCTGTTTTTT.

This chain connects TRBV21-1 to TRBJ2-5; the table's D call of TRBD2 was not tested on the DNA. TRBV21-1 corresponds to a pseudogene. The CDR3 consists of 14 residues. The CDR3 nucleotides are TGTGCCAGCAGCAAGAAAGCGGGGGTGGAGACCCAGTACTTC. It yields the protein CASSKKAGVETQYF.

This sequence joins TRBV15 and TRBJ1-4; 8 bases are shared with TRBD1. V shed 2 bases, J shed 8 bases, and the junction held 1 base outside the gene matches. The CDR3 loop spans 13 amino acids. Germline V gene sequence: CDR1 LNHNV, CDR2 YYDKDF (reference sequence). DNA of the CDR3: TGTGCCACCAGCAGACAGGGGGCGGAAAAACTGTTTTTT. Amino acids: CATSRQGAEKLFF.

The genes are TRBV9 and TRBJ1-1; D not resolved. The germline V gene encodes CDR1 SGDLS and CDR2 YYNGEE. Trimming removed 4 bases from V and 3 bases from J, with 13 bases in between. This CDR3 has 14 amino acids. CDR3 region: CASSPDHGDTEAFF. The CDR3 coding sequence is TGTGCCAGCAGCCCAGACCACGGGGACACTGAAGCTTTCTTT.

The chain is built from TRBV28 and TRBJ1-5, with 7 bases matching TRBD1. The CDR3 sequence is 13 residues long. CDR1 and CDR2 from the germline V gene are MDHEN and SYDVKM. The junction had 4 bases not matched to a gene; V was cut back by 10 bases and J by 1 base. The CDR3 loop is CATRQGSNQPQHF. The CDR3 DNA follows: TGTGCCACTAGACAGGGAAGCAATCAGCCCCAGCATTTT.

This clone was observed a few times. The rearrangement links TRBV13 to TRBJ2-3, with a weak D call TRBD1 (5 bases). There are 14 residues in the CDR3. CDR1 and CDR2 from the germline V gene are PRHDT and FYEKMQ (reference sequence). The V end was cut by 0 bases, the J end by 4 bases, with 8 bases between. CDR3 DNA sequence: TGTGCCAGCAGCTTAGGCCAAGGGGCAGATACGCAGTATTTT. Protein product: CASSLGQGADTQYF. The complete variable domain, with remaining parts taken from reference TRBV13 and TRBJ2-3, reads AAGVIQSPRHLIKEKRETATLKCYPIPRHDTVYWYQQGPGQDPQFLISFYEKMQSDKGSIPDRFSAQQFSDYHSELNMSSLELGDSALYFCASSLGQGADTQYFGPGTRLTVL.

The rearrangement joins TRBV10-3 to TRBJ2-3; TRBD2 aligns across 11 bases. This CDR3 region has 18 residues. Germline V gives CDR1 ENHRY, CDR2 SYGVKD. V lost 0 bases to trimming and J lost 4 bases; unmatched junction nucleotides: 9. This chain's CDR3 is CAISESTPSGGMPDTQYF. The CDR3, as DNA: TGTGCCATCAGTGAGTCGACCCCTAGCGGGGGGATGCCAGATACGCAGTATTTT.

This chain links TRBV5-1 with TRBJ2-5; the match to TRBD1 covers 10 bases. The CDR3 sequence is 15 residues long. J was trimmed by 5 bases and V by 4 bases; bases with no gene match: 8. Germline V gives CDR1 SGHRS, CDR2 YFSETQ. This chain's CDR3 is CASSTDRGRVETQYF. CDR3 nucleotide sequence: TGCGCCAGCAGCACAGACAGGGGGCGCGTGGAGACCCAGTACTTC.

This rearrangement joins TRBV5-1 to TRBJ2-5, with 7 bases identical to TRBD2. This CDR3 spans 13 amino acids. Germline CDR1 and CDR2: SGHRS and YFSETQ. J gave up 5 bases and V 4 bases, and 5 bases lay outside the gene matches. The DNA of the CDR3 is TGCGCCAGCAGCCGGGGGGACGGGGAGACCCAGTACTTC. Translated: CASSRGDGETQYF.

V gene TRBV4-1 combines with J gene TRBJ2-7; TRBD2 might be the D (6 bases). The CDR3 is 14 residues long. Trimming cost V 4 bases and J 0 bases, with 10 bases left between them. Germline loops: CDR1 MGHRA, CDR2 YSYEKL. CDR3 nucleotides: TGCGCCAGCAGCCGGGGAGGCGGCTCCTACGAGCAGTACTTC. Translated: CASSRGGGSYEQYF.

This sequence joins TRBV19 and TRBJ2-7; D possibly corresponds to TRBD1 (6 bases). Germline CDR1 LNHDA, CDR2 SQIVND (reference sequence). Trimming pared 5 bases from V and 3 bases from J, leaving 17 bases between. This CDR3 is built from 15 residues. Here the CDR3 reads CASSGGQPDIYEQYF. CDR3 sequence (DNA): TGTGCCAGTAGTGGCGGACAGCCTGATATCTACGAGCAGTACTTC. The whole variable domain, remainder taken from reference TRBV19 and TRBJ2-7, is DGGITQSPKYLFRKEGQNVTLSCEQNLNHDAMYWYRQDPGQGLRLIYYSQIVNDFQKGDIAEGYSVSREKKESFPLTVTSAQKNPTAFYLCASSGGQPDIYEQYFGPGTRLTVT.

The chain is built from TRBV5-1 and TRBJ2-1, with TRBD2 matching 11 bases. Germline V lookup: CDR1 SGHRS, CDR2 YFSETQ. The CDR3 runs to 15 residues. J gave up 5 bases and V 4 bases, and 5 bases lay outside the gene matches. CDR3 DNA: TGCGCCAGCAGCCCTAGCGGGGGGCAGGACAATGAGCAGTTCTTC. Protein product: CASSPSGGQDNEQFF. Variable domain in full (rest from reference TRBV5-1 and TRBJ2-1): KAGVTQTPRYLIKTRGQQVTLSCSPISGHRSVSWYQQTPGQGLQFLFEYFSETQRNKGNFPGRFSGRQFSNSRSEMNVSTLELGDSALYLCASSPSGGQDNEQFFGPGTRLTVL.

The CDR3 region is CASSATGLYNEQFF. Written as DNA, the CDR3 is TGTGCCAGCAGTGCGACAGGGTTGTACAATGAGCAGTTCTTC. The chain uses TRBV6-5 and TRBJ2-1; TRBD1 agrees at 7 bases. Germline assignment: CDR1 MNHEY and CDR2 SVGAGI. CDR3 size: 14 residues. V lost 5 bases and J lost 4; bases outside the gene matches: 5.